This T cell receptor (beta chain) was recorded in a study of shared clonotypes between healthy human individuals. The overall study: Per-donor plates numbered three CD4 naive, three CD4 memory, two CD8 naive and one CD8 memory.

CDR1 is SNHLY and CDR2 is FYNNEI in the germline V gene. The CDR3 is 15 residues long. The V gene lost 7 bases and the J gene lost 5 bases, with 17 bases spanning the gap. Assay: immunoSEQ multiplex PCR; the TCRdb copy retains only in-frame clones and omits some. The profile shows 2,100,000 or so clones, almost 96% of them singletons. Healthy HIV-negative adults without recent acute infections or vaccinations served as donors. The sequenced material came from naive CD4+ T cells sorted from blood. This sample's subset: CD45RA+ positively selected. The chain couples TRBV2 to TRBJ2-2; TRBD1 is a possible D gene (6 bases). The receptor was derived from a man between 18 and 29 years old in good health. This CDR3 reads CASKRQDSRTGELFF. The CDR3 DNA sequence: TGTGCCAGCAAACGACAGGACTCGAGGACCGGGGAGCTGTTTTTT.